The 24 T cell receptor beta chains in this list originate from one sample, sequenced in a study of T cells in Graves' hyperthyroidism and ophthalmopathy (dated by TCRdb to the late 2010s). The method behind the library was multiplex PCR. TCRdb shows the sequencer as Illumina HiSeq 2000. TCR beta CDR3 regions were amplified from RNA transcripts. The TCR CDR3 was subjected to a first round of RT-PCR using the HTBI primer set and the Qiagen OneStep RT-PCR kit. Using fastp at Q25 and MiXCR, TCRdb reprocessed the public reads and kept productive beta chains. One record per CDR3 amino acid sequence lists the most common genes and DNA. The sample table records approximately 610,000 distinct CDR3 sequences; 16% of these occur just once. Of the sample, approximately 18% is held by the ten largest clones. Sample: blood. All receptors derive from a woman between 18 and 29 years old with Graves' hyperthyroidism.

This clonotype was seen only a few times. This chain joins TRBV19 and TRBJ2-3; TRBD2 matches 10 bases. This CDR3 has 17 amino acids. V lost 5 bases and J lost 0; bases outside the gene matches: 8. Germline CDR1 reads LNHDA; CDR2 reads SQIVND (reference sequence). CDR3 in DNA: TGTGCCAGTAGTCTCTCACCGACTAGCGGGAGCACAGATACGCAGTATTTT. It translates to CASSLSPTSGSTDTQYF.

This chain uses TRBV15 with TRBJ1-2; maybe TRBD1 (5 bases). The CDR3 sequence is 14 residues long. V shed 5 bases and J shed 2 bases, with 12 bases lying between them. CDR1 is LNHNV, CDR2 YYDKDF, per germline (reference sequence). The CDR3 loop reads CATSARQPNYGYTF. CDR3 DNA: TGTGCCACCAGCGCGCGACAGCCCAACTATGGCTACACCTTC.

The rearrangement uses TRBV3-1 and TRBJ1-1, with D unresolved. Germline CDR1 and CDR2: LGHDT and YNNKEL (reference sequence). V lost 1 base and J 1 base, leaving 7 bases between the germline ends. CDR3 size: 14 residues. CDR3 in DNA: TGTGCCAGCAGCCAAGCTATCGGGAACACTGAAGCTTTCTTT. It yields the protein CASSQAIGNTEAFF.

The V call is TRBV19, the J call TRBJ2-6; D might be TRBD2 (6 bases). Trimming removed 3 bases at V and 13 bases at J, with 13 bases between. This CDR3 has 13 residues. Germline V gives CDR1 LNHDA, CDR2 SQIVND (reference sequence). Here the CDR3 DNA reads TGTGCCAGTAGTATCGGTGGGAGGCGGGTCCTGACTTTC. It encodes CASSIGGRRVLTF.

The rearrangement links TRBV7-6 to TRBJ1-2, with 7 bases aligning to TRBD1. The CDR3 loop spans 15 amino acids. With 5 bases clipped from V and 5 bases from J, the junction kept 11 bases outside the gene matches. Germline V lookup: CDR1 SGHVS, CDR2 FNYEAQ. CDR3 coding DNA: TGTGCCAGCAGCATGGGGCAGGGGGGGCCTTATGGCTACACCTTC. It yields the protein CASSMGQGGPYGYTF.

The chain couples TRBV10-1 to TRBJ2-3; D gene uncertain. The CDR3 sequence is 11 residues long. V lost 0 bases, J lost 7 bases, and 2 bases lay in between. From germline, CDR1 is WNHNN and CDR2 SYGVQD (reference sequence). For the CDR3, the DNA is TGCGCCAGCAGTGAGTCTAATACGCAGTATTTT. This sequence encodes CASSESNTQYF.

This clonotype was detected a few times. The V and J genes are TRBV29-1 and TRBJ1-2; 7 bases map to TRBD1. Germline values: CDR1 SQVTM, CDR2 ANQGSEA. This CDR3 comprises 14 residues. V shed 3 bases and J 1 base; nucleotides not matched to a gene: 5. The DNA for the CDR3 is TGCAGCGTTGAGACAGGGAGGAGTAACTATGGCTACACCTTC. Protein product: CSVETGRSNYGYTF.

This clonotype was picked up a small number of times. The gene calls are TRBV7-8 and TRBJ1-3; 8 nucleotides agree with TRBD1. Germline CDR1 and CDR2: SGHVS and FQNEAQ. The CDR3 contains 16 residues. Losses at the gene ends were 3 bases for V and 1 base for J; bases not matched to a gene: 5. The CDR3: CASSLTGALSGNTIYF. The CDR3 DNA sequence: TGTGCCAGCAGCTTGACAGGGGCGCTATCTGGAAACACCATATATTTT.

The V call is TRBV6-1, the J call TRBJ2-3; 7 nucleotides match TRBD2. Germline V lookup: CDR1 MNHNS, CDR2 SASEGT. Unmatched junction bases numbered 8, after V lost 6 bases and J lost 2 bases. The length of the CDR3 is 15 residues. The CDR3 loop is CASSSGTTSTDTQYF. The CDR3 nucleotides are TGTGCCAGCAGCTCCGGGACTACCTCCACAGATACGCAGTATTTT.

The chain carries TRBV3-1 and TRBJ1-5, with D maybe TRBD1 (5 bases). Germline loops: CDR1 LGHDT, CDR2 YNNKEL (reference sequence). The V end lost 1 base, the J end lost 6 bases, and 13 bases lay between the germline ends. The CDR3 covers 15 residues. The CDR3 region has the DNA TGTGCCAGCAGCCAAGGTGGGGCAGGGACTCAGCCCCAGCATTTT. This gives the protein CASSQGGAGTQPQHF. The whole variable domain, filled in from reference TRBV3-1 and TRBJ1-5, reads DTAVSQTPKYLVTQMGNDKSIKCEQNLGHDTMYWYKQDSKKFLKIMFSYNNKELIINETVPNRFSPKSPDKAHLNLHINSLELGDSAVYFCASSQGGAGTQPQHFGDGTRLSIL.

This clonotype was counted ten times or more. J is TRBJ2-4 and V is TRBV28; 15 bases align to TRBD2. This CDR3 has 16 amino acids. Trimming removed 2 bases from V and 4 bases from J; junction bases left unmatched: 0. In germline, CDR1 is MDHEN, CDR2 SYDVKM. The CDR3: CASSLGTSGRKNIQYF. The CDR3 DNA follows: TGTGCCAGCAGTTTAGGGACTAGCGGGAGGAAAAACATTCAGTACTTC.

The chain combines TRBV29-1 with TRBJ2-1, with 12 bases that match TRBD2. The CDR3 contains 19 residues. With 0 bases clipped from V and 0 bases from J, the junction kept 9 bases outside the gene matches. Germline V gene data show CDR1 as SQVTM and CDR2 as ANQGSEA. The CDR3: CSVEDWGTSGPFSYNEQFF. CDR3 DNA sequence: TGCAGCGTTGAAGATTGGGGGACTAGCGGGCCGTTCTCCTACAATGAGCAGTTCTTC.

This clonotype was recorded at least ten times. The chain uses TRBV6-1 and TRBJ1-1; tentatively, D is TRBD1 (5 bases). Trimming pared 6 bases from V and 3 bases from J, leaving 26 bases between. In germline, CDR1 is MNHNS, CDR2 SASEGT. The CDR3 consists of 18 residues. The DNA for the CDR3 is TGTGCCAGCAGACAACCGGGACTCCTCCCCGGGGGGTACACTGAAGCTTTCTTT. Its translation is CASRQPGLLPGGYTEAFF.

This rearrangement joins TRBV12-3 or TRBV12-4 to TRBJ2-5; D possibly matches TRBD1 or TRBD2 (5 bases each). The CDR3 covers 17 residues. Trimming shortened V by 5 bases and J by 0 bases, and 19 bases separated the two germline ends. This chain's CDR3 is CASSSLGPARYQETQYF. The CDR3 nucleotides read TGTGCCAGCAGTAGCCTGGGACCGGCAAGGTACCAAGAGACCCAGTACTTC.

This clonotype was observed at least ten times. CDR3 sequence: CASSLNPHGYTF. CDR3 bases: TGTGCCAGCAGCTTGAACCCTCATGGCTACACCTTC. The chain recombines TRBV5-8 with TRBJ1-2; D call uncertain. CDR1 and CDR2 from the germline V gene are SGHTS and YDEGEE. The CDR3 runs 12 residues. The ends were cut back, 1 base at V and 6 bases at J, with 7 bases in the middle.

This clonotype was seen a few times. This chain uses TRBV9 with TRBJ2-1; 8 bases align to TRBD2. The V gene's germline CDR1 is SGDLS and CDR2 YYNGEE. The CDR3 extends over 13 amino acids. The V and J ends lost 2 bases and 10 bases, in that order; junction bases with no gene match: 5. DNA of the CDR3: TGTGCCAGCAGCGTCAGCGGGAGTCGAGAGCAGTTCTTC. This encodes CASSVSGSREQFF.

This clonotype was counted between two and nine times. The V gene is TRBV20-1, the J gene TRBJ2-5; weak D call: TRBD1 (5 bases). CDR1 is DFQATT, CDR2 SNEGSKA, per germline (reference sequence). This CDR3 has 13 residues. V was pared by 3 bases and J by 3 bases, with 11 bases between. DNA for the CDR3: TGCAGTGCTAGGGGGCCCGTCGAAGAGACCCAGTACTTC. Its protein product is CSARGPVEETQYF.

This clonotype was detected a few times. This rearrangement joins TRBV7-9 to TRBJ2-7; 9 nucleotides line up with TRBD2. The CDR3 sequence is 16 residues long. CDR1 and CDR2 (germline): SEHNR, FQNEAQ (reference sequence). J gave up 1 base and V 4 bases, and 8 bases lay outside the gene matches. The CDR3 protein is CASSYGGTSRSYEQYF. CDR3 DNA: TGTGCCAGCAGCTACGGCGGGACTAGCAGATCCTACGAGCAGTACTTC.

The sample holds a few counts of this clonotype. The gene calls are TRBV20-1 and TRBJ2-5; 8 nucleotides align to TRBD1. V lost 0 bases to trimming and J lost 3 bases; unmatched junction nucleotides: 9. The V gene's germline CDR1 is DFQATT and CDR2 SNEGSKA (reference sequence). The CDR3 is 16 amino acids. CDR3: CSARDWRQGLEETQYF. CDR3 nucleotides: TGCAGTGCTAGAGATTGGCGACAGGGGTTGGAAGAGACCCAGTACTTC.

This clonotype was counted a few times. V is TRBV20-1 and J is TRBJ1-5; D not certain. The CDR3 is 13 residues long. V gave up 2 bases and J gave up 0 bases, with 5 bases separating them. Germline CDR1 is DFQATT and CDR2 is SNEGSKA (reference sequence). The CDR3: CSARRPSNQPQHF. The CDR3, as DNA: TGCAGTGCTAGACGCCCTAGCAATCAGCCCCAGCATTTT.

At least ten counts were recorded for this clonotype. This chain links TRBV30 with TRBJ2-7, with TRBD1 as a possible D gene (6 bases). Germline-derived CDR1 and CDR2 are GTSNPN and SVGIG (reference sequence). CDR3 length equals 12 residues. V lost 4 bases and J lost 5, with 12 bases in between. The CDR3 DNA sequence: TGTGCCTGGAATCCAGGGGTTCACGAGCAGTACTTC. Protein: CAWNPGVHEQYF.

This clonotype was seen repeatedly, ten times or more. The CDR3 spells CAWTTGNSNQPQHF. CDR3 DNA: TGTGCCTGGACGACAGGGAATAGCAATCAGCCCCAGCATTTT. The V call is TRBV30, the J call TRBJ1-5; 7 nucleotides align to TRBD1. The CDR3 sequence is 14 residues long. Germline values: CDR1 GTSNPN, CDR2 SVGIG (reference sequence). V dropped 4 bases and J dropped 0; count of bases not matched to a gene: 3.

The chain employs TRBV27 and TRBJ1-6; D is possibly TRBD1 (6 bases). Germline CDR1 reads MNHEY; CDR2 reads SMNVEV (reference sequence). Trimming stripped 7 bases from V and 7 bases from J, with 14 bases between. CDR3 size: 14 residues. CDR3 residues: CASKNRVENSPLHF. The DNA for the CDR3 is TGTGCCAGCAAAAACAGGGTTGAGAATTCACCCCTCCACTTT.

This clonotype was seen ten or more times. V is TRBV20-1 and J is TRBJ1-1; no clear D. The CDR3 has 14 amino acids. Deletions cut 6 bases from V and 0 bases from J, with 14 bases between. CDR1 and CDR2 (germline): DFQATT, SNEGSKA (reference sequence). The CDR3 protein is CSAPDAELNTEAFF. The DNA of the CDR3 is TGCAGTGCGCCCGACGCCGAGTTGAACACTGAAGCTTTCTTT.